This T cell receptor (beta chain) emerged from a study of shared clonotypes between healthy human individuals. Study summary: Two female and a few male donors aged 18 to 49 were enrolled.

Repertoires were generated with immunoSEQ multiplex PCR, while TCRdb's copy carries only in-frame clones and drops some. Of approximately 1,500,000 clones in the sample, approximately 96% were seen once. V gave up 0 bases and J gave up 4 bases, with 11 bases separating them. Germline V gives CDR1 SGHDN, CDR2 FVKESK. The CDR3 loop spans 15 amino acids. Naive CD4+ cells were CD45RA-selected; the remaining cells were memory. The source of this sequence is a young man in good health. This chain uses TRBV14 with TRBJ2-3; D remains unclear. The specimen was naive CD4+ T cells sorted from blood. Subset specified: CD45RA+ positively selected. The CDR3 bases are TGTGCCAGCAGCCAAGATTGGCCTCACGCAGATACGCAGTATTTT. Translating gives CASSQDWPHADTQYF.